The 2 T cell receptor beta chains below come from one sample, sequenced in a study of T cells in Graves' hyperthyroidism and ophthalmopathy. The TCR beta CDR3 regions underwent amplification using RNA transcripts as the source. TCR CDR3 underwent first-round RT-PCR with the HTBI primer set. Each CDR3 protein gets one entry after TCRdb re-called the multiplex PCR reads with MiXCR. The sample lists approximately 560,000 distinct CDR3 sequences; about 45% were seen once. The sample consisted of peripheral blood or thyroid tissue (not recorded which). All receptors come from a woman younger than 30 with Graves' hyperthyroidism.

Concerning this clonotype: Sequence at one end of the junction differs from germline and may be a read error. The CDR3 bases are TGTGCCACCAGTCCTCGACAGGGGTTAGACTATGGCTACACCTTC. This encodes CATSPRQGLDYGYTF. The genes are TRBV6-5 and TRBJ1-2; 8 bases align to TRBD1. Germline lookup yields CDR1 MNHEY and CDR2 SVGAGI. The CDR3 extends over 15 amino acids.

The V gene is TRBV9, the J gene TRBJ1-3; D not resolved. V was trimmed by 4 bases and J by 4 bases, leaving 6 bases between them. This CDR3 has 12 residues. Germline CDR1 and CDR2: SGDLS and YYNGEE. The CDR3 region is CASSQPGNTIYF. The CDR3 DNA sequence: TGTGCCAGCAGCCAACCGGGAAACACCATATATTTT.